This T cell receptor beta chain was found in a study of T cell changes during pregnancy in multiple sclerosis. Per the germline V gene, CDR1 is SQVTM and CDR2 is ANQGSEA. V lost 7 bases and J lost 9, with 13 bases in between. The CDR3 runs to 11 residues. TCRdb's copy holds only in-frame clones and misses some; the assay was immunoSEQ multiplex PCR. In the table there are under 55,000 clones, approximately 92% of which are singletons. Material: CD4+ T cells from peripheral blood mononuclear cells, obtained in the third trimester of pregnancy. The receptor was isolated from a female donor with multiple sclerosis, enrolled in a pregnancy study. The rearrangement uses TRBV29-1 and TRBJ2-4, with D tentatively TRBD2 (5 bases). CDR3 DNA: TGCAGCGCCGGCCTGGCGGGCATTCAGTACTTC. This encodes CSAGLAGIQYF. Using reference TRBV29-1 and TRBJ2-4 for the parts outside the CDR3, the full variable domain is SAVISQKPSRDICQRGTSLTIQCQVDSQVTMMFWYRQQPGQSLTLIATANQGSEATYESGFVIDKFPISRPNLTFSTLTVSNMSPEDSSIYLCSAGLAGIQYFGAGTRLSVL.